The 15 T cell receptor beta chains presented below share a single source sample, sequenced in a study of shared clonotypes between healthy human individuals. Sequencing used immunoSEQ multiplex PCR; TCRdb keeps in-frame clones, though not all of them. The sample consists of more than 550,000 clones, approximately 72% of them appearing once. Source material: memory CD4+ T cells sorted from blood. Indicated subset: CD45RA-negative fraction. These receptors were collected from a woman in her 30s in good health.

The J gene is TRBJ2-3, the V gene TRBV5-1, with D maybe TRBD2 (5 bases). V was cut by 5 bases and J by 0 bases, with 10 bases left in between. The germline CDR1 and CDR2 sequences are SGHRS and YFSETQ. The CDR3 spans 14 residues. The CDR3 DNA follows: TGCGCCAGCAGGCTAGCCCAGAGCACAGATACGCAGTATTTT. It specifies CASRLAQSTDTQYF.

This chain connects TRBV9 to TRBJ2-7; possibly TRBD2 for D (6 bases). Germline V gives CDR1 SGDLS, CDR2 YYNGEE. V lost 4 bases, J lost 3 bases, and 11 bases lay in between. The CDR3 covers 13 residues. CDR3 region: CASSPRGIYEQYF. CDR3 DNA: TGTGCCAGCAGCCCCCGGGGGATCTACGAGCAGTACTTC.

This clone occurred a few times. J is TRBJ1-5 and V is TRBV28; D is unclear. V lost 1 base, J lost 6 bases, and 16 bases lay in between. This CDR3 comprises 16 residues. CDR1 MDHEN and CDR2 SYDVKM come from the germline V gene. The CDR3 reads CASSLSPDAGGQPQHF. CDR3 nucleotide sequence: TGTGCCAGCAGTTTATCCCCTGACGCAGGAGGTCAGCCCCAGCATTTT.

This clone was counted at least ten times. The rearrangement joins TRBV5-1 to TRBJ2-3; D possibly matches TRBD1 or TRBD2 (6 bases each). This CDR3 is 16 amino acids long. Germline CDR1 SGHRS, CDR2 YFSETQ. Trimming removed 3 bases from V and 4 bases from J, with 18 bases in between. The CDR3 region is CASSWELASGADTQYF. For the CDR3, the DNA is TGCGCCAGCAGCTGGGAACTAGCTTCAGGGGCAGATACGCAGTATTTT.

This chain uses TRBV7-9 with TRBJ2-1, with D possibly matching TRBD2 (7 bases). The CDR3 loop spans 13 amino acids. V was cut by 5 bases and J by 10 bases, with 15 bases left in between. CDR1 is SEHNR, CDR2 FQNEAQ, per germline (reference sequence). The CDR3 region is CASSRGGEREQFF. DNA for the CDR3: TGTGCCAGCAGCCGAGGGGGGGAAAGGGAGCAGTTCTTC.

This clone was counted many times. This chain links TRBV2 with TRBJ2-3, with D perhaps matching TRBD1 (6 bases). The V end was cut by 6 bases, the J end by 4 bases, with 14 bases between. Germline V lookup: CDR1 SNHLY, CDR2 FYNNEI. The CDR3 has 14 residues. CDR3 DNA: TGTGCCAGCAGCAGAGGACAGCCATCAGATACGCAGTATTTT. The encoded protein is CASSRGQPSDTQYF.

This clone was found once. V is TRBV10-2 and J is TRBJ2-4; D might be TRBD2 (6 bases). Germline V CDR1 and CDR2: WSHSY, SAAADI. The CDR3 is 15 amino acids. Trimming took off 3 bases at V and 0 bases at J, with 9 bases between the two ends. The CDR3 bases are TGCGCCAGCAGTGACCGAGCGGGAGCCAAAAACATTCAGTACTTC. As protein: CASSDRAGAKNIQYF.

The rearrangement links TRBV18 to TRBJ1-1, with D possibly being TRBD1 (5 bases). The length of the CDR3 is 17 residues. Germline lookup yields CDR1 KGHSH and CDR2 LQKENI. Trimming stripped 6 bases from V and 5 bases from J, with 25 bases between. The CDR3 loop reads CASSPNPGPYGATEAFF. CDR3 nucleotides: TGTGCCAGCTCCCCAAACCCGGGGCCCTACGGCGCTACTGAAGCTTTCTTT.

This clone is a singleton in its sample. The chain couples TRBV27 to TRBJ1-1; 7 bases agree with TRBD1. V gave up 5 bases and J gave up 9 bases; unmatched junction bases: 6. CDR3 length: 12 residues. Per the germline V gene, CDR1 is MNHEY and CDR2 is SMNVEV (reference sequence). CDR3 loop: CASSQGDRKAFF. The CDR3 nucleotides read TGTGCCAGCAGTCAAGGGGACAGAAAAGCTTTCTTT.

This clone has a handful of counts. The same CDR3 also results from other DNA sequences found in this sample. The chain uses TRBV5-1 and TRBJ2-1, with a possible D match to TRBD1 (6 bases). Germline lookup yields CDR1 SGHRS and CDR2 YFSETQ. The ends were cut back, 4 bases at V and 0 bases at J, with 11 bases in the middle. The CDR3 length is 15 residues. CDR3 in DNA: TGCGCCAGCAGCAAGGACAGTTCCTCCTACAATGAGCAGTTCTTC. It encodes CASSKDSSSYNEQFF.

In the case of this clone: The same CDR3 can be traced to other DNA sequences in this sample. The CDR3 here is CASSPLADQETQYF. Here the CDR3 DNA reads TGTGCCAGCTCACCACTAGCGGACCAAGAGACCCAGTACTTC. The V gene is TRBV18, the J gene TRBJ2-5; perhaps TRBD2 as D (6 bases). V was clipped by 1 base and J by 0 bases, with 6 bases between them. In germline, CDR1 is KGHSH, CDR2 LQKENI. This CDR3 region has 14 residues.

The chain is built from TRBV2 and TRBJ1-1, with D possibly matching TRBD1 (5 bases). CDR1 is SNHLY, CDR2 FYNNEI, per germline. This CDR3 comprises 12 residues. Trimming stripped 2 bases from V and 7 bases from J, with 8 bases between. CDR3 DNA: TGTGCCAGCAGTGAATCGGGACGTGAAGCTTTCTTT. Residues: CASSESGREAFF.

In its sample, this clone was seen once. This CDR3 is CASSEAGFMGMNTEAFF. CDR3 nucleotide sequence: TGTGCCAGCAGTGAAGCAGGGTTCATGGGCATGAACACTGAAGCTTTCTTT. V usage is TRBV6-1 and J usage is TRBJ1-1; D is unclear. The germline CDR1 and CDR2 sequences are MNHNS and SASEGT. The CDR3 extends over 17 amino acids. V was cut by 0 bases and J by 0 bases, with 14 bases left in between.

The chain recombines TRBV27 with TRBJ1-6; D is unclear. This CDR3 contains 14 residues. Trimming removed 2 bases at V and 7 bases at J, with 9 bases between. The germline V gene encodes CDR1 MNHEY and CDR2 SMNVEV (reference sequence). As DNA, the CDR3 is TGTGCCAGCAGTTTAGCGGAGTACAATTCACCCCTCCACTTT. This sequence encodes CASSLAEYNSPLHF.

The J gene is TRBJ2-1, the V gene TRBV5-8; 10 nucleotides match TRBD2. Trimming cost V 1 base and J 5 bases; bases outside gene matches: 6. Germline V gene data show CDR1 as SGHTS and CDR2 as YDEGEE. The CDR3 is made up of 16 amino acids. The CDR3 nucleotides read TGTGCCAGCAGCTTGCCCGGGACTAGCGTAGACAATGAGCAGTTCTTC. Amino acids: CASSLPGTSVDNEQFF.